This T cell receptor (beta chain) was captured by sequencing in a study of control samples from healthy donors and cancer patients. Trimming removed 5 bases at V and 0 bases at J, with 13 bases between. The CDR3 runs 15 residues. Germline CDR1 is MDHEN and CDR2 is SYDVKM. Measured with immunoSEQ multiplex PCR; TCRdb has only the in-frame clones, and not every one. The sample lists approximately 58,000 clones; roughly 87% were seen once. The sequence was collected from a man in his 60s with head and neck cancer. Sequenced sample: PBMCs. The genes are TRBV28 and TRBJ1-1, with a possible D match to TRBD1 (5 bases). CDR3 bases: TGTGCCAGCAGTGTGGGGCCGGGTATGAACACTGAAGCTTTCTTT. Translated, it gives CASSVGPGMNTEAFF. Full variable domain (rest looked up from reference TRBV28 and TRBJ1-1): DVKVTQSSRYLVKRTGEKVFLECVQDMDHENMFWYRQDPGLGLRLIYFSYDVKMKEKGDIPEGYSVSREKKERFSLILESASTNQTSMYLCASSVGPGMNTEAFFGQGTRLTVV.